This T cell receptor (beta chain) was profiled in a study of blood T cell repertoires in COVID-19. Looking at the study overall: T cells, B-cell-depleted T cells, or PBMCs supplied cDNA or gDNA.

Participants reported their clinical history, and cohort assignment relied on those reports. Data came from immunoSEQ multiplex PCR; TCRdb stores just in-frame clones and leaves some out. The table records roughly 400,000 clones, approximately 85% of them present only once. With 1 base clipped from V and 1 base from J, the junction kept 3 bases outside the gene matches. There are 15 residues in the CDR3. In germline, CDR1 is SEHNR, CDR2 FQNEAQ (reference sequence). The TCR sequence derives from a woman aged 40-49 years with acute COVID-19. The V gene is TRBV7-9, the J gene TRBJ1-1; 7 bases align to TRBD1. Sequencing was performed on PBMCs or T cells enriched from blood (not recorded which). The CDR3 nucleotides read TGTGCCAGCAGCTTAGTTCAGGGGGGGAACACTGAAGCTTTCTTT. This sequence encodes CASSLVQGGNTEAFF.